This entry features one TCR beta chain sequence. This specimen comes from a study of OX40 agonist ivuxolimab in advanced cancers. Study information: Age averaged 60 years (range about 20 to 79), and roughly 80% were male. Anti-PD-1, anti-PD-L1 or anti-CTLA-4 therapy given earlier was allowed, and roughly 40% had some.

Clones were sequenced by immunoSEQ multiplex PCR, and TCRdb holds only the in-frame ones, with some missing. Among tens of thousands of clones listed, approximately 87% were seen once. CDR1 and CDR2 (germline): LNHDA, SQIVND (reference sequence). This CDR3 spans 13 amino acids. V was clipped by 6 bases and J by 1 base, with 9 bases between them. This material consisted of CD4+ or CD8+ T cells sorted from blood, taken in a trial of the OX40 agonist ivuxolimab. This clonotype was sampled from an adult with an advanced solid tumor such as melanoma, head and neck, liver or kidney cancer. The chain is built from TRBV19 and TRBJ1-1, with D perhaps TRBD1 (5 bases). CDR3 DNA: TGTGCCAGTAGCCGACAGTCGAACACTGAAGCTTTCTTT. Its protein is CASSRQSNTEAFF.